The T cell receptor (beta chain) under discussion was sequenced for a study of blood T cell repertoires in COVID-19 (dated by TCRdb to the early 2020s). As for the study more broadly: Collaborator samples came from the United States, Italy and Spain and covered acute and convalescent phases of COVID-19. The prospective study material was composed of cDNA or gDNA derived from T cells, B-cell-depleted T cells, or PBMCs. The dataset comprised deeply sampled blood TCRbeta repertoires from subjects exposed to, actively infected with, or recovered from COVID-19. The repertoires were released in a freely available public database meant as a resource for research on the immune response to SARS-CoV-2. Samples came from the ongoing ImmuneRACE study (first 160 participants) plus 1,254 subjects from 6 global collaborators. A de-identified subject ID, COVID-19 status, age in years and sex were almost always included in the sample metadata. Where HLA class I and class II types were available, the types were taken from metadata supplied by the sample provider, not from assay-based typing.

The collaborating institutions used their own protocols to collect whole blood in K2EDTA tubes. For TCRbeta analysis, collaborators shipped samples in one of three forms: frozen whole blood, isolated PBMCs, or DNA extracted from either of those sample types. The germline V gene encodes CDR1 MNHEY and CDR2 SVGAGI. Trimming accounts for 6 bases at V and 0 bases at J, while the number of junction bases matched to no gene is 7. The CDR3, cysteine through phenylalanine, is 15 amino acids long. The read is trimmed to its CDR3 DNA, 45 bases read in frame from base 1. TCRbeta CDR3 regions were amplified from genomic DNA by means of the immunoSEQ Assay, a bias-controlled multiplex PCR. On the authors' methods: Nucleated cell counts per sample were estimated from amplification of reference gene primers within the assay. To quantify the absolute abundance of each unique TCRbeta CDR3 rearrangement, sequence reads were collapsed and filtered. For each sample, productive Simpson clonality was calculated as the square root of Simpson's diversity index over productive rearrangements. Drawn from immuneACCESS, this table holds only the in-frame rearrangements with V and J called that TCRdb kept. Clones are partly lost; checked studies trace under half to an unresolved V gene and leave the rest unexplained. D and trimming come from the DNA, and the V and J calls and clone size come from that table. The sample table lists 200,000 to 300,000 clones, over 70% of them with a count of one. 27% of the sample is held by the ten biggest clonotypes.

Points on this clone: Its antigen has not been determined. No base qualities exist here, and no much larger clone lies one base off it.

What the work shows at the level of the full study, not this receptor alone: Clinical and demographic metadata were provided uncurated, with the amount varying by source and participant.

Sequencing was carried out using peripheral blood. The TCR was taken from a man aged 40-49 years with acute or convalescent COVID-19. This sequence uses TRBV6-5 and TRBJ1-1, and 7 junction bases match TRBD1. The CDR3 corresponds to CASSTTGIMNTEAFF. The DNA reads as follows: TGTGCCAGCAGCACGACAGGGATCATGAACACTGAAGCTTTCTTT.